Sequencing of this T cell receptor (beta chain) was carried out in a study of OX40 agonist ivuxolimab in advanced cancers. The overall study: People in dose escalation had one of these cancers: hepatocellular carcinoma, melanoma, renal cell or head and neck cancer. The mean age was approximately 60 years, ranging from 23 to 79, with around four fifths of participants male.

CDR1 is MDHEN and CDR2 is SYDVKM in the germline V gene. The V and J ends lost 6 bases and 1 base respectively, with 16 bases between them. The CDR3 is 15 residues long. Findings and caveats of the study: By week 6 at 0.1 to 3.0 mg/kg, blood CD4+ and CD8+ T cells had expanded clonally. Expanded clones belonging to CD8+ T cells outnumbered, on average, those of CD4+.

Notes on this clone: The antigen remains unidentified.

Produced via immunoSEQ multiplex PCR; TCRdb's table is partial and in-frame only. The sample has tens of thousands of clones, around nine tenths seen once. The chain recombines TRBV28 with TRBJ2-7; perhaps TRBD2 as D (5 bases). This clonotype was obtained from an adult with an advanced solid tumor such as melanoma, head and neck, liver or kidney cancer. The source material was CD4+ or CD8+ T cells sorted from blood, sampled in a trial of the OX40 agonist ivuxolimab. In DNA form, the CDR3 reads TGTGCCAGCAGCTTCGTTGGGAGTAAATCCTACGAGCAGTACTTC. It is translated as CASSFVGSKSYEQYF.